Sequencing of this T cell receptor beta chain was carried out in a study of cytomegalovirus exposure and HLA in healthy donors. Study-level results: In an earlier analysis, in around 590 donors, most V segments appeared productive either ~87% or ~30% of the time. In a later analysis, compared with equally common non-associated chains, HLA-associated beta chains were more expanded. Researchers reported in a later analysis that a missense DCLRE1C variant was tied to TCR beta V- and J-gene trimming.

About this clone: Antigen: not known.

Amplification used 60 Vbeta primers and 13 Jbeta primers. Assay used: immunoSEQ multiplex PCR; TCRdb lists only in-frame clones, some missing. The sample carries around 150,000 clones, nearly 85% recorded once. V shed 3 bases and J shed 6 bases, with 19 bases lying between them. Looked up from germline, CDR1 is SGHNT and CDR2 is YYREEE (reference sequence). The CDR3 covers 15 residues. The chain has TRBV5-4 and TRBJ2-7, with D maybe TRBD1 (6 bases). Sequencing input: PBMCs. This TCR came from a male donor in good health and CMV-seronegative. The CDR3 region has the DNA TGTGCCAGCAGCTCAACTATATACAGGGTCCGCGAGCAGTACTTC. Translation: CASSSTIYRVREQYF.